This T cell receptor beta chain was retrieved from a study of blood T cell repertoires in COVID-19. The overall study: Researchers got acute and convalescent COVID-19 samples from the United States, Italy and Spain. T cells, B-cell-depleted T cells, or PBMCs provided the cDNA or gDNA that served as material.

Germline V gene lookup returns CDR1 KGHDR and CDR2 SFDVKD. Trimming removed 4 bases at V and 5 bases at J, with 20 bases between. This CDR3 spans 17 amino acids. In the original analysis: Amplifying reference gene primers gave estimates of nucleated cell counts. Some clones are missing from TCRdb's copy, which holds only in-frame ones; the method was immunoSEQ multiplex PCR. V and J calls and clone size come straight from that table; D and trimming were deduced from the DNA. The sample lists some 100,000 clones; around 82% were seen once. This chain connects TRBV24-1 to TRBJ1-5; D perhaps matches TRBD1 (6 bases). This TCR was recovered from a middle-aged man with active or convalescent COVID-19. Sample: peripheral blood. The CDR3 region has the DNA TGTGCCACCAGTGAAGGAGGAAGTGGGACACCTTATCAGCCCCAGCATTTT. It yields the protein CATSEGGSGTPYQPQHF.